The subject of this entry is one T cell receptor beta chain. Its antigen is not identified. No conserved phenylalanine or tryptophan is present at the end of the CDR3, so a read error is the likely explanation. This sample stems from a study of tumor and adjacent non-tumor tissue in lung cancer. Study outcomes and limitations: Tumor repertoires had a smaller top 100 clone share than normal lung.

No cell sorting was done before RNA was extracted from the tissue. More than 3 cm separated this lung sample from the edge of the tumor. TCRbeta libraries were built with three rounds of nested PCR, modified from ARM-PCR. A single record per CDR3 protein comes from TCRdb applying MiXCR to the multiplex PCR reads. The sample lists some 97,000 distinct CDR3 sequences, roughly two thirds seen once, with about 19% in the top ten. With 10 bases removed from V and 4 bases from J, the gap between germline ends came to 17 bases. CDR3 length: 14 amino acids. Germline V CDR1 and CDR2: SGHNT, YENEEA. The TCR was taken from a man between 25 and 39 years old with non-small cell lung cancer. Material for sequencing was distant non-tumor lung tissue. The chain links TRBV11-3 to TRBJ2-1; D perhaps matches TRBD1 (6 bases). The DNA for the CDR3 is TGTGCCATCAAAACAGGGTCGAAATACAATGAGCAGTTCCTC. Translation gives CAIKTGSKYNEQFL.